The source of this T cell receptor (beta chain) is a study of blood T cells in healthy people across ages. The CDR3 is 13 residues long. CDR1 is MNHEY and CDR2 is SVGAGI in the germline V gene. Trimming removed 5 bases from V and 8 bases from J; junction bases left unmatched: 4. Through a sample-barcoded 5' primer and a J-beta primer mix, a second PCR was run for roughly 6 to 11 cycles. Each cDNA was tagged by a template-switch adaptor containing 12 random nucleotides. TCRdb independently ran MiXCR on the 5' RACE reads; one entry per CDR3 protein. The table shows 380,000 or so distinct CDR3 sequences, with approximately 51% occurring only once. Donors were healthy Caucasian individuals from Russia aged roughly 6 to 90.

The chain has TRBV6-5 and TRBJ2-1, with TRBD2 matching over 9 bases. The sequence derives from a man in his 60s in good health. Sequencing was performed on blood. CDR3 residues: CASSNIAGDEQFF. Written as DNA, the CDR3 is TGTGCCAGCAGTAACATAGCGGGGGATGAGCAGTTCTTC.